Listed below are T cell receptor beta chains from one sample, sequenced in a study of T cells in Graves' hyperthyroidism and ophthalmopathy. TCRdb itself ran the multiplex PCR reads through MiXCR, one entry per CDR3 protein. The table lists some 500,000 distinct CDR3 sequences, 24% of them singletons. Sequenced material: blood. The receptors shown here come from a woman between 25 and 40 years old with Graves' ophthalmopathy. The conserved cysteine and the conserved F or W are not part of the CDR3 here. The order of the fields is V gene, J gene, CDR3 length, CDR3 protein.

v_call: TRBV11-3
j_call: TRBJ1-2
cdr3_length: 12
cdr3_aa: ASSPMDGAYGYT

v_call: TRBV6-1
j_call: TRBJ1-1
cdr3_length: 11
cdr3_aa: ASSAQGRTEAF

v_call: TRBV2
j_call: TRBJ2-2
cdr3_length: 12
cdr3_aa: ASSEKGGTGELF

v_call: TRBV30
j_call: TRBJ2-7
cdr3_length: 9
cdr3_aa: AGGTGYEQY

v_call: TRBV6-1
j_call: TRBJ2-6
cdr3_length: 12
cdr3_aa: ATYRGPGANVLT

v_call: TRBV19
j_call: TRBJ1-1
cdr3_length: 13
cdr3_aa: ASSIGGERNTEAF

v_call: TRBV6-2/TRBV6-3
j_call: TRBJ2-6
cdr3_length: 15
cdr3_aa: ASSYRDWSSGANVLT

v_call: TRBV6-1
j_call: TRBJ1-6
cdr3_length: 11
cdr3_aa: ASTGLLWSPLH

v_call: TRBV11-2
j_call: TRBJ1-1
cdr3_length: 14
cdr3_aa: ASSLRVTGGDTEAF

v_call: TRBV9
j_call: TRBJ2-5
cdr3_length: 14
cdr3_aa: ASSVWSGGGLETQY

v_call: TRBV7-6
j_call: TRBJ2-6
cdr3_length: 13
cdr3_aa: ASSRGSSGANVLT

v_call: TRBV5-6
j_call: TRBJ1-3
cdr3_length: 14
cdr3_aa: ASSLRRGRPGNTIY

v_call: TRBV28
j_call: TRBJ1-2
cdr3_length: 12
cdr3_aa: ASSSGTGVGGYT

v_call: TRBV28
j_call: TRBJ2-5
cdr3_length: 13
cdr3_aa: ASSTGLGRQETQY

v_call: TRBV30
j_call: TRBJ2-7
cdr3_length: 10
cdr3_aa: AWSVGPLEQY

v_call: TRBV6-1
j_call: TRBJ2-3
cdr3_length: 13
cdr3_aa: ASRPTPGGGDTQY

v_call: TRBV6-5
j_call: TRBJ1-2
cdr3_length: 13
cdr3_aa: ASSYDQQVNYGYT

v_call: TRBV11-1
j_call: TRBJ2-7
cdr3_length: 13
cdr3_aa: ASSLEGPPPRGQY

v_call: TRBV7-2
j_call: TRBJ2-5
cdr3_length: 12
cdr3_aa: ASSLSGVKETQY

v_call: TRBV12-3/TRBV12-4
j_call: TRBJ2-5
cdr3_length: 16
cdr3_aa: ASAGPGLAGPQGETQY

v_call: TRBV9
j_call: TRBJ2-5
cdr3_length: 12
cdr3_aa: ASSLGGTQETQY

v_call: TRBV7-8
j_call: TRBJ2-7
cdr3_length: 12
cdr3_aa: ASSSQRVPYEQY

v_call: TRBV11-2
j_call: TRBJ2-5
cdr3_length: 14
cdr3_aa: ASSPVAQNQQETQY

v_call: TRBV10-3
j_call: TRBJ2-2
cdr3_length: 13
cdr3_aa: ASPGTGGRTGELF

v_call: TRBV19
j_call: TRBJ2-7
cdr3_length: 13
cdr3_aa: ASSIAFRGSYEQY

v_call: TRBV6-1
j_call: TRBJ2-7
cdr3_length: 11
cdr3_aa: ASSEAGRAEQY

v_call: TRBV5-1
j_call: TRBJ1-1
cdr3_length: 14
cdr3_aa: ASSPPGTGDDTEAF

v_call: TRBV2
j_call: TRBJ1-2
cdr3_length: 11
cdr3_aa: ASSDPGVNGYT

v_call: TRBV28
j_call: TRBJ1-5
cdr3_length: 14
cdr3_aa: ATRNGGVRSNQPQH

v_call: TRBV12-3/TRBV12-4
j_call: TRBJ1-1
cdr3_length: 12
cdr3_aa: ASRLLTGDGEAF

v_call: TRBV19
j_call: TRBJ2-5
cdr3_length: 9
cdr3_aa: ASRDRGSQY

v_call: TRBV10-1
j_call: TRBJ1-2
cdr3_length: 11
cdr3_aa: ASSESGTGIYT

v_call: TRBV4-2
j_call: TRBJ2-6
cdr3_length: 14
cdr3_aa: ASSQADSSGANVLT

v_call: TRBV27
j_call: TRBJ2-7
cdr3_length: 12
cdr3_aa: ASSLVGTGDEQY

v_call: TRBV3-1
j_call: TRBJ1-2
cdr3_length: 11
cdr3_aa: ATATNTNYGYT

v_call: TRBV19
j_call: TRBJ2-7
cdr3_length: 11
cdr3_aa: ASRGQGSYEQY

v_call: TRBV13
j_call: TRBJ2-7
cdr3_length: 13
cdr3_aa: ASSSTTGIGYEQY

v_call: TRBV20-1
j_call: TRBJ1-6
cdr3_length: 12
cdr3_aa: SACPTGLNSPLH

v_call: TRBV11-1
j_call: TRBJ2-2
cdr3_length: 15
cdr3_aa: ASSLSGQGAFTGELF

v_call: TRBV6-2/TRBV6-3
j_call: TRBJ2-5
cdr3_length: 13
cdr3_aa: ASSTPQGAQETQY

v_call: TRBV28
j_call: TRBJ1-2
cdr3_length: 12
cdr3_aa: ASSLLSVERGYT

v_call: TRBV14
j_call: TRBJ1-3
cdr3_length: 14
cdr3_aa: ASSDTGEASGNTIY

v_call: TRBV28
j_call: TRBJ1-1
cdr3_length: 15
cdr3_aa: ASSLSDIRALRTEAF

v_call: TRBV28
j_call: TRBJ1-5
cdr3_length: 11
cdr3_aa: ASSLTINQPQH

v_call: TRBV7-3
j_call: TRBJ2-7
cdr3_length: 13
cdr3_aa: ASSLFPGSSYEQY

v_call: TRBV19
j_call: TRBJ1-5
cdr3_length: 12
cdr3_aa: ASSQRTGTQPQH

v_call: TRBV6-1
j_call: TRBJ2-5
cdr3_length: 12
cdr3_aa: ASSEEVTQETQY

v_call: TRBV12-3/TRBV12-4
j_call: TRBJ2-2
cdr3_length: 14
cdr3_aa: ASSIAGTSLTGELF

v_call: TRBV20-1
j_call: TRBJ1-1
cdr3_length: 13
cdr3_aa: SAREPQTGRTEAF

v_call: TRBV12-3/TRBV12-4
j_call: TRBJ1-5
cdr3_length: 11
cdr3_aa: ASTVRGNQPQH

v_call: TRBV12-3/TRBV12-4
j_call: TRBJ2-7
cdr3_length: 12
cdr3_aa: ASTTRTGTYEQY

v_call: TRBV11-2
j_call: TRBJ1-3
cdr3_length: 15
cdr3_aa: ASSSRAGGSSGNTIY

v_call: TRBV2
j_call: TRBJ2-2
cdr3_length: 15
cdr3_aa: ASSDPSGTANTGELF

v_call: TRBV5-1
j_call: TRBJ2-7
cdr3_length: 14
cdr3_aa: ASTPAPGYEGHEQY